Shown below are 9 T cell receptor beta chains from a single sample sequenced in a study of CXCR3-negative and CXCR3-positive naive CD8 T cells. Through 5' RACE with UMI labels, the TRB cDNA libraries were prepared. After re-calling the 5' RACE reads, TCRdb lists one entry per CDR3 protein, DNA absent. The sample yields about 130,000 distinct CDR3 sequences, of which the top ten take up less than 0.3%. The specimen sequenced was naive CXCR3- CD8+ T cells from blood. The subset: CD45RO-CCR7+CD27+CD95- naive CD8+ T cells lacking CXCR3 (TNR3-). The receptors were sampled from a human donor in good health. Some clones in this sample may be carry-over from other donors' samples.

The chain couples TRBV27 to TRBJ2-7; the TCRdb call, TRBD1, lacks DNA for checking. The germline CDR1 and CDR2 sequences are MNHEY and SMNVEV (reference sequence). The CDR3 sequence is 14 residues long. CDR3 loop: CASSFGAGQYEQYF.

The V call is TRBV20-1, the J call TRBJ2-1. The CDR3 is made up of 13 amino acids. Germline V gives CDR1 DFQATT, CDR2 SNEGSKA (reference sequence). The CDR3: CSARVYVANEQFF.

The chain combines TRBV29-1 with TRBJ2-1; TCRdb selects TRBD1, and the lack of DNA leaves this call unchecked. This CDR3 spans 16 amino acids. In germline, CDR1 is SQVTM, CDR2 ANQGSEA. CDR3 sequence: CSVDTRQGANYNEQFF.

V and J are TRBV7-3 and TRBJ2-5; TCRdb reports TRBD2, a call that lacks DNA to check it against. The CDR3 loop spans 18 amino acids. Germline V gives CDR1 SGHTA, CDR2 FQGTGA. CDR3 sequence: CASSVTPLAGVIQETQYF.

The chain's CDR3 is CASSLLASGVTDTQYF. V and J are TRBV28 and TRBJ2-3; TCRdb designates TRBD2, a call that cannot be tested without DNA. CDR1 is MDHEN, CDR2 SYDVKM, per germline. This CDR3 spans 16 amino acids. The entire variable domain, with the rest obtained from reference TRBV28 and TRBJ2-3, is as follows: DVKVTQSSRYLVKRTGEKVFLECVQDMDHENMFWYRQDPGLGLRLIYFSYDVKMKEKGDIPEGYSVSREKKERFSLILESASTNQTSMYLCASSLLASGVTDTQYFGPGTRLTVL.

The V gene is TRBV20-1, the J gene TRBJ2-3; TCRdb's D gene call, TRBD2, goes unchecked for lack of DNA. CDR1 and CDR2 (germline): DFQATT, SNEGSKA (reference sequence). CDR3 size: 15 residues. This CDR3 is CSAPGLAGGTDTQYF.

The rearrangement joins TRBV12-3 or TRBV12-4 to TRBJ1-3; the D gene TCRdb calls, TRBD1, cannot be checked with no DNA. The CDR3 has 16 residues. The CDR3 sequence: CASSQPQADSGNTIYF.

The rearrangement joins TRBV20-1 to TRBJ2-7; absent DNA, TCRdb's TRBD1 call cannot be checked. Germline-derived CDR1 and CDR2 are DFQATT and SNEGSKA (reference sequence). The CDR3 is made up of 16 amino acids. CDR3 sequence: CSATPASGQGAYEQYF.

The V gene is TRBV5-6, the J gene TRBJ2-7. There are 13 residues in the CDR3. Germline V CDR1 and CDR2: SGHDT, YYEEEE. The CDR3 reads CASSLGSPNEQYF.